This T cell receptor (beta chain) was captured by sequencing in a study of blood T cell repertoires in COVID-19. Study summary: COVID-19 samples collected from the United States, Italy and Spain covered acute and convalescent phases. T cells, B-cell-depleted T cells, or PBMCs provided the cDNA or gDNA that served as material.

Individuals drawn from 24 US areas were about 18 to 90 years old. This CDR3 is built from 14 residues. V gave up 7 bases and J gave up 9 bases; unmatched junction bases: 12. Germline CDR1 is LGHDT and CDR2 is YNNKEL (reference sequence). Profiled with immunoSEQ multiplex PCR; TCRdb holds only in-frame clones, not every one. The sample lists a few hundred thousand clones, 86% seen once, with roughly 4.5% in the top ten. The chain has TRBV3-1 (or the pseudogene TRBV3-2) and TRBJ2-1; 7 bases agree with TRBD2. Sequencing was done on a sample of PBMCs or T cells enriched from blood (not recorded which). This clonotype was obtained from a woman aged 25 to 39 who had been exposed to COVID-19. Here the CDR3 reads CASNPAGRPVEQFF. CDR3 bases: TGTGCCAGCAACCCAGCGGGGCGGCCGGTTGAGCAGTTCTTC.